This T cell receptor (delta chain) appears in the sequencing data of a study of DNA immune sequencing with unique molecular identifiers (dated by TCRdb to the early 2020s). In the study overall: Immunomagnetic cell separation was used to enrich gammadelta T cells from buffy coats, and the genomic DNA of the enriched gammadelta T cells was sequenced. gammadelta T cells were enriched from PBMC of approximately nine healthy individuals by fluorescence-activated cell sorting. In the comparison of enriched versus non-enriched samples, 100 ng of enriched gammadelta T-cell DNA and roughly 0.91 ug of non-enriched PBMC DNA were sequenced. The study developed and validated an ultrasensitive DNA-based TRD repertoire sequencing method using PCR-introduced unique molecular identifiers. Validation of the method was performed on synthetic reference molecules and on blood samples from healthy individuals. All donors were healthy individuals, and approximately 9 of the donors were profiled using sorted gammadelta T cells from peripheral blood.

Libraries were made using multiplex PCR. A 32-plex assay with primers for all 8 TRDV and 4 TRDJ genes covering the CDR3 was used to amplify genomic DNA. During roughly 3 cycles of barcoding PCR, a 12-nucleotide UMI was attached, and a second PCR using Illumina adapter primers followed. AMPure XP beads were used to purify the libraries, and library quality was checked on a Fragment Analyzer using the HS NGS Fragment kit. An Illumina MiniSeq mid-output kit with about 18% PhiX and 150 cycles of paired-end reads was used for sequencing. As for how the authors treated the data: MIGEC version 1.2.9 was used to process reads, grouping reads by UMI and building error-corrected consensus sequences. Post-processing used modified VDJtools version 1.2.1 scripts and the tcR R package. The public reads were reprocessed by TCRdb using CATT, and rows of matching DNA were later combined. These V and J calls are TCRdb output, not the study's own analysis. Within this sample are more than 4,500 delta-chain clones, with approximately 11% of them counted one time only. Approximately 53% of the sample is taken by the ten largest.

A note on this clone: Its specific antigen is unknown. The protein in TCRdb stems from a much larger clone and differs at residue 15 from this DNA's translation, likely a read error; here the protein is translated from the DNA.

The research as a whole found: Among clonotypes from healthy donors, the most common TRD rearrangement was TRDV2 paired with TRDJ1. TRD repertoire diversity varied between healthy donors, with several donors highly oligoclonal where top 5 clonotypes exceeded half of productive molecules. Novel TRD sequences not targeted by the primers cannot be detected by the primer-based approach.

Relative to germline, V is missing 0 bases and J is missing 7 bases, with 19 bases of the junction outside any gene match. Reading from cysteine to phenylalanine, the CDR3 counts 19 amino acids. Only the CDR3 DNA stays, 57 bases, in frame from base 1. Via the germline V gene, CDR1 is GEAIGNYY and CDR2 EKD. The source material was gamma-delta T cells enriched from blood buffy coat, or unenriched PBMCs (not recorded which). The sequence was collected from a human donor in good health. The rearranged chain carries TRDV2 and TRDJ1; 10 of the junction bases match TRDD3. The CDR3 in this case is CACDTLVVGDTDPGSKLIF. The DNA sequence reads TGTGCCTGTGACACCCTTGTAGTGGGGGATACTGACCCCGGGAGTAAACTCATCTTT.